The 3 T cell receptor beta chains listed next were all sequenced from one sample in a study of metastatic and nonmetastatic thyroid tumors. From the PCR reads, TCRdb re-called clones with MiXCR. The sample contains about 93,000 clones, around 7.8% of which appear only once. Patients were all untreated before their thyroid surgery. Sequencing was carried out using blood. These receptor sequences come from a female donor with papillary thyroid cancer or a benign thyroid nodule (not recorded which). Some clones in this sample may be carry-over from other donors' samples.

This clone was detected many times. The chain recombines TRBV19 with TRBJ1-6, with D possibly matching TRBD1 (6 bases). V shed 6 bases and J shed 13 bases, with 13 bases lying between them. The CDR3 sequence is 12 residues long. The V gene's germline CDR1 is LNHDA and CDR2 SQIVND (reference sequence). CDR3 protein: CASRTTGSPLHF. The CDR3 DNA sequence: TGTGCCAGTAGGACTACAGGGTCGCCCCTCCACTTT. The entire variable domain, with the rest obtained from reference TRBV19 and TRBJ1-6, is as follows: DGGITQSPKYLFRKEGQNVTLSCEQNLNHDAMYWYRQDPGQGLRLIYYSQIVNDFQKGDIAEGYSVSREKKESFPLTVTSAQKNPTAFYLCASRTTGSPLHFGNGTRLTVT.

This clone was counted only a few times. Possible read error: a much larger clone is one base away. The rearrangement joins TRBV28 to TRBJ2-1; D might be TRBD2 (5 bases). This CDR3 spans 10 amino acids. CDR1 is MDHEN and CDR2 is SYDVKM in the germline V gene. V lost 10 bases to trimming and J lost 6 bases, with 7 bases between them. The CDR3 spells CAMGSNEQFF. The CDR3, as DNA: TGTGCCATGGGGAGCAATGAGCAGTTCTTC.

The chain combines TRBV19 with TRBJ2-3, with 9 bases matching TRBD2. The CDR3 covers 16 residues. The J segment lost 2 bases and the V segment lost 4 bases, leaving 7 bases of the junction unmatched. Germline lookup yields CDR1 LNHDA and CDR2 SQIVND (reference sequence). In DNA form, the CDR3 reads TGTGCCAGTAGTACCTCGACTAGCGGTCACACAGATACGCAGTATTTT. Protein: CASSTSTSGHTDTQYF.